This TCR beta chain comes out of a study of T cells in Graves' hyperthyroidism and ophthalmopathy. General study findings and limits: Researchers report that a 13 V-J model separated ophthalmopathy from stable hyperthyroidism.

It was RNA transcripts that yielded the amplified TCR beta CDR3 regions. The HTBI primer set drove a first-round RT-PCR of the TCR CDR3. TCRdb reprocessed the multiplex PCR reads with MiXCR, giving one entry per CDR3 protein. The sample contains about 640,000 distinct CDR3 sequences, about a fifth of which appear only once. V dropped 0 bases and J dropped 7; count of bases not matched to a gene: 8. The CDR3 spans 16 residues. Germline assignment: CDR1 SGHAT and CDR2 FQNNGV. Clinical Activity Scores of at least 3, NOSPECS grades of at least 4 and durations under 3 months characterized ophthalmopathy patients. Diagnosing involved the use of clinical symptoms, serum thyroxine and TRAb, thyroid ultrasound and orbital computed tomography. This clonotype was recorded at least ten times. Its antigen remains unidentified.

The specimen was blood. This receptor was identified in a young man with Graves' ophthalmopathy. The chain links TRBV11-2 to TRBJ2-1; 8 nucleotides agree with TRBD2. CDR3 sequence: CASSLELAEPLNEQFF. The CDR3 DNA reads TGTGCCAGCAGCTTAGAACTAGCGGAGCCTTTGAATGAGCAGTTCTTC.